This entry is about one TCR beta chain. TCRdb's table, derived via immunoSEQ multiplex PCR, lists solely in-frame clones and lacks some. The repertoire holds some 85,000 clones, with about 76% as singletons. This entry belongs to a study of blood T cell repertoires in COVID-19. Study overall: Both acute and convalescent COVID-19 samples were obtained from the United States, Italy and Spain.

Germline V CDR1 and CDR2: MDHEN, SYDVKM. The CDR3 totals 16 residues. V was cut by 2 bases and J by 0 bases, with 10 bases left in between. The receptor was isolated from a woman of 80 years or more with active or convalescent COVID-19. The material sequenced was peripheral blood. This chain uses TRBV28 with TRBJ2-2, with D perhaps matching TRBD2 (6 bases). CDR3 DNA: TGTGCCAGCAGTTTAGGAGGGGTGGCGAACACCGGGGAGCTGTTTTTT. It codes for CASSLGGVANTGELFF.